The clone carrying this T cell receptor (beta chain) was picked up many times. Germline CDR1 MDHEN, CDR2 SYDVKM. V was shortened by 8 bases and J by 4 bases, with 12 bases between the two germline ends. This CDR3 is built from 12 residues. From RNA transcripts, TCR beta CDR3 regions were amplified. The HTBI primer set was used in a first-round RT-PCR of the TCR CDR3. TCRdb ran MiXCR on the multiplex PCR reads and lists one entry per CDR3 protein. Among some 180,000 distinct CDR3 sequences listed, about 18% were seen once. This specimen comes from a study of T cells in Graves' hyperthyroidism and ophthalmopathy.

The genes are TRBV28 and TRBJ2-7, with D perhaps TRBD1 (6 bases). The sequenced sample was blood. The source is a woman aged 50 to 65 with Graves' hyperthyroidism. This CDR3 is CASSDSNYEQYF. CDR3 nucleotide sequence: TGTGCCAGCTCGGACAGTAATTACGAGCAGTACTTC.